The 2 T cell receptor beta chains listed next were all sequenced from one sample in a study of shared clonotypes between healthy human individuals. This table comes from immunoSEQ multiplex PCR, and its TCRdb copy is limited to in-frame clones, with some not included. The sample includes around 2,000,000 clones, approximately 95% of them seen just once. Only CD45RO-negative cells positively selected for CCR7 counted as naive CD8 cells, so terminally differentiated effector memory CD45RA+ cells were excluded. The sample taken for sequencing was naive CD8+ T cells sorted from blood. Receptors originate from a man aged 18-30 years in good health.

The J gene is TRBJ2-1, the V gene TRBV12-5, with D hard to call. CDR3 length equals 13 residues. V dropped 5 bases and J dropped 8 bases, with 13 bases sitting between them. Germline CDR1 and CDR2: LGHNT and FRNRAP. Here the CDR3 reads CASGPPLVHEQFF. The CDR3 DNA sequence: TGTGCTAGTGGTCCACCCTTAGTGCATGAGCAGTTCTTC.

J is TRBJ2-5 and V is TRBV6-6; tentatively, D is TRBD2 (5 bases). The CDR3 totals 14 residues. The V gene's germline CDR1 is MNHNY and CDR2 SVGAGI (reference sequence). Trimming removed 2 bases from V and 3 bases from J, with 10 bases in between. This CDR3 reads CASSYGGGKETQYF. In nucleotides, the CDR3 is TGTGCCAGCAGTTACGGTGGAGGAAAAGAGACCCAGTACTTC.